The source of this T cell receptor (beta chain) is a study of T cell repertoires in cytomegalovirus infection. On the study more broadly: CMV infection and matching HLA type were both indicated by public TCR beta signatures.

Germline V gives CDR1 SGDLS, CDR2 YYNGEE. The V end lost 3 bases, the J end lost 2 bases, and 11 bases lay between the germline ends. This CDR3 is built from 14 residues. TCRdb re-derived calls from the reads in MiXCR, one entry per CDR3 protein. The sample contains some 130,000 distinct CDR3 sequences, almost 9% of which appear only once. The chain uses TRBV9 and TRBJ2-5; weak D call: TRBD2 (5 bases). The source material was PBMCs. This receptor was obtained from a human donor in good health (CMV status not recorded). Some clones in this sample may be carry-over from other donors' samples. CDR3 loop: CASSGTRGQETQYF. CDR3 DNA: TGTGCCAGCAGCGGGACGAGAGGGCAAGAGACCCAGTACTTC.